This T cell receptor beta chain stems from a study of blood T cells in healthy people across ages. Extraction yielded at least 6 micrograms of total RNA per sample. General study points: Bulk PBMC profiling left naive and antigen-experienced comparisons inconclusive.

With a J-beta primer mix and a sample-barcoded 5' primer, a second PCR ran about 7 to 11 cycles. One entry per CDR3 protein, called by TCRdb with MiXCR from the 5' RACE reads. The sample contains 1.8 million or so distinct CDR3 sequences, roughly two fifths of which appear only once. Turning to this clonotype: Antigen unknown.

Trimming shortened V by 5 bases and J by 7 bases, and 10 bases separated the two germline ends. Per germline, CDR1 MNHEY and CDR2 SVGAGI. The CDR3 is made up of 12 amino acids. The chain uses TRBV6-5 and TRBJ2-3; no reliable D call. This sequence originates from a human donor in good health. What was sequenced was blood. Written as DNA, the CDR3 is TGTGCCAGCAGTCCCAACTCGAATACGCAGTATTTT. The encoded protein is CASSPNSNTQYF.